This paragraph reports one T cell receptor beta chain. Its antigen is as yet unknown. V lost 0 bases and J 8 bases, leaving 13 bases between the germline ends. The germline V gene has CDR1 DFQATT and CDR2 SNEGSKA (reference sequence). The CDR3 totals 13 residues. Through a sample-barcoded 5' primer and a J-beta primer mix, a second PCR was run for roughly 7 to 11 cycles. Every sample gave at least 2.5 million paired-end reads containing CDR3. TCRdb reprocessed the 5' RACE reads via MiXCR and lists one record per CDR3 protein. The repertoire consists of approximately 810,000 distinct CDR3 sequences, with around 36% occurring once and the leading ten covering 10% to 15%. The source of the sample is a study of blood T cells in healthy people across ages. Overall study findings and caveats: Estimated diversity that came from one million T cells was considered an underestimate. Compared with aged donors, long-lived donors showed fewer expanded clones, suggesting selection.

Donors gave around 9.8 milliliters of peripheral blood apiece. V usage is TRBV20-1 and J usage is TRBJ1-2, with TRBD1 as a possible D gene (6 bases). The material sequenced was blood. The receptor was isolated from a young man in good health. CDR3 amino acids: CSARERGTRGYTF. As DNA, the CDR3 is TGCAGTGCTAGAGAGAGGGGGACGAGGGGCTACACCTTC.